The 10 T cell receptor beta chains given below trace back to one sample, sequenced in a study of brain metastases from non-small cell lung cancer. Method: immunoSEQ multiplex PCR; TCRdb's copy keeps in-frame clones and lacks some. The sample holds 2,500 or so clones, approximately 80% seen once. What was sequenced was primary lung tumor tissue. These receptors all stem from a donor over 35 with non-small cell lung cancer.

The rearrangement links TRBV21-1 to TRBJ2-7; TRBD2, the D gene given by the table, was not confirmed from the DNA. TRBV21-1 is a documented pseudogene. This CDR3 spans 9 amino acids. In DNA, the CDR3 is TGTTACGAGGGTAACGAGCAGTACTTC. Its translation: CYEGNEQYF.

Comment on this clone: No DNA is shown, since the ends of the CDR3 on it are uncertain; the CDR3 is the one TCRdb lists. The rearrangement links TRBV6-2 or TRBV6-3 to TRBJ1-5. The CDR3 length is 12 residues, termini included. From germline, CDR1 is MNHEY and CDR2 SVGEGT. CDR3 amino acids: CASSSSGQPQHF.

This chain uses TRBV20-1 with TRBJ1-5; tentative D call: TRBD1 (5 bases). V was pared by 4 bases and J by 8 bases, with 9 bases between. The CDR3 is made up of 11 amino acids. In germline, CDR1 is DFQATT, CDR2 SNEGSKA (reference sequence). CDR3 sequence reads: CSAKGVEPQHF. CDR3 nucleotides: TGCAGTGCTAAAGGGGTCGAGCCCCAGCATTTT.

This clone was detected only once. A much larger clone is a single base away; this may be a read error. CDR3 sequence (DNA): TGCGCCAGCAGCCAAGAGCTGGGCTATAGGTCCCAGCATTTT. Translating it yields CASSQELGYRSQHF. The gene calls are TRBV4-3 and TRBJ1-5; D unclear. The CDR3 has 14 amino acids. Per germline, CDR1 LGHNA and CDR2 YSLEER. V shed 0 bases and J shed 11 bases, with 14 bases lying between them.

This chain connects TRBV24-1 to TRBJ2-3; tentative D call: TRBD2 (5 bases). V was trimmed by 1 base and J by 4 bases, leaving 11 bases between them. Germline values: CDR1 KGHDR, CDR2 SFDVKD. This CDR3 has 15 amino acids. In DNA form, the CDR3 reads TGTGCCACCAGTGATTTTGCGGGTCCGTCAGATACGCAGTATTTT. Protein sequence: CATSDFAGPSDTQYF.

The V call is TRBV5-1, the J call TRBJ2-3; the D gene is possibly TRBD2 (6 bases). Germline CDR1 reads SGHRS; CDR2 reads YFSETQ. There are 16 residues in the CDR3. The germline V and J ends were trimmed by 4 bases and 1 base, with 16 bases remaining between them. CDR3 coding DNA: TGCGCCAGCAGCCTCATAACCGGGACTGGCACAGATACGCAGTATTTT. Residues: CASSLITGTGTDTQYF. The complete variable domain, with remaining parts taken from reference TRBV5-1 and TRBJ2-3, reads KAGVTQTPRYLIKTRGQQVTLSCSPISGHRSVSWYQQTPGQGLQFLFEYFSETQRNKGNFPGRFSGRQFSNSRSEMNVSTLELGDSALYLCASSLITGTGTDTQYFGPGTRLTVL.

The table lists this clone with a few counts. V is TRBV11-3 and J is TRBJ2-3; TRBD1 or TRBD2 may be the D gene (5 bases each). The CDR3 totals 13 residues. CDR1 is SGHNT, CDR2 YENEEA, per germline. Trimming took off 0 bases at V and 4 bases at J, with 5 bases between the two ends. In DNA, the CDR3 is TGTGCCAGCAGCTTAGAGGGGGCAGATACGCAGTATTTT. Residues: CASSLEGADTQYF.

The chain couples TRBV10-3 to TRBJ2-1, with TRBD1 matching over 8 bases. Germline V gene data show CDR1 as ENHRY and CDR2 as SYGVKD. CDR3 length: 13 residues. Unmatched junction bases numbered 9, after V lost 6 bases and J lost 11 bases. The CDR3 sequence: CAIRTGDENKQFF. The DNA of the CDR3 is TGTGCCATCAGGACAGGGGATGAAAATAAGCAGTTCTTC.

The chain joins TRBV6-6 to TRBJ1-5; 8 bases line up with TRBD1. The germline gives CDR1 MNHNY, CDR2 SVGAGI (reference sequence). This CDR3 has 16 residues. V dropped 5 bases and J dropped 3; count of bases not matched to a gene: 9. The CDR3 sequence: CASSPTGGSDNQPQHF. CDR3 coding DNA: TGTGCCAGCAGTCCCACAGGGGGTAGTGACAATCAGCCCCAGCATTTT.

This clone was counted a single time. Other nucleotide sequences in the sample specify the same CDR3. V and J are TRBV9 and TRBJ2-1, with D possibly TRBD2 on 7 matching bases. CDR3 length: 15 residues. V lost 4 bases and J 8 bases, leaving 19 bases between the germline ends. Germline V gives CDR1 SGDLS, CDR2 YYNGEE. This CDR3 reads CASSHSGGLVDEQFF. CDR3 coding DNA: TGTGCCAGCAGCCATTCGGGGGGCCTCGTGGATGAGCAGTTCTTC.